These T cell receptor beta chains were read from a single sample in a study of blood T cell repertoires in COVID-19. Measured with immunoSEQ multiplex PCR; TCRdb has only the in-frame clones, and not every one. The repertoire holds about 24,000 clones, with 89% as singletons. Sequencing was carried out using peripheral blood. These receptors were collected from a human donor in a cohort sampled during active COVID-19. Both conserved end residues are trimmed from each CDR3. The order of the fields is J gene, V gene, CDR3 protein.

J gene: TRBJ2-3
V gene: TRBV7-9
CDR3 protein: ASSRGRGANQADTQY

J gene: TRBJ2-7
V gene: TRBV5-4
CDR3 protein: ASSRGQGGSQYEQY

J gene: TRBJ2-1
V gene: TRBV4-2
CDR3 protein: ASSQDLGLAGGPVYNEQF

J gene: TRBJ2-4
V gene: TRBV28
CDR3 protein: ASQGDVVGGLAKNIQY

J gene: TRBJ1-3
V gene: TRBV21-1
CDR3 protein: ASSNSAGAGNTIY

J gene: TRBJ2-3
V gene: TRBV5-4
CDR3 protein: ASSLRVGGQTDTQY

J gene: TRBJ1-4
V gene: TRBV25-1
CDR3 protein: ASSDAGTGNEKLF

J gene: TRBJ1-4
V gene: TRBV6-1
CDR3 protein: ASSEGYGTGGRTNEKLF

J gene: TRBJ1-3
V gene: TRBV19
CDR3 protein: ASSTRPESSGNTIY

J gene: TRBJ1-3
V gene: TRBV3-1/TRBV3-2
CDR3 protein: ASSQNSFSGNTIY

J gene: TRBJ1-1
V gene: TRBV18
CDR3 protein: ASSPRTGLNTEAF

J gene: TRBJ2-3
V gene: TRBV5-1
CDR3 protein: ASTVGGVTDTQY